Listed below are T cell receptor beta chains from one sample, sequenced in a study of blood T cell repertoires in COVID-19. Only in-frame clones appear in the TCRdb table, and some are missing; sequencing was by immunoSEQ multiplex PCR. The sample has roughly 94,000 clones, around 84% seen once; the top ten hold roughly 25%. The sequenced sample consisted of peripheral blood. These receptors were obtained from a man between 60 and 70 years old with acute or convalescent COVID-19. Both conserved end residues are part of each CDR3. D genes are given only for firm matches. Clone size appears in some rows only: once, few, many, or a class for an expanded clone.

D gene,J gene,V gene,clone size,CDR3 protein,CDR3 DNA
-,TRBJ1-5,TRBV6-5,-,CASRAGVSVQPQHF,TGTGCCAGCAGAGCAGGGGTTTCCGTTCAGCCCCAGCATTTT
-,TRBJ2-5,TRBV3-1/TRBV3-2,-,CASSPEGGGFETQYF,TGTGCCAGCAGCCCTGAAGGGGGGGGATTTGAGACCCAGTACTTC
-,TRBJ1-5,TRBV2,-,CASRAQGTGQPQHF,TGTGCCAGCAGGGCACAGGGAACGGGTCAGCCCCAGCATTTT
TRBD1,TRBJ1-4,TRBV19,few,CASSPSTGANEKLFF,TGTGCCAGTAGTCCATCGACAGGGGCGAATGAAAAACTGTTTTTT
TRBD1,TRBJ1-5,TRBV18,-,CASSLTGGGNQPQHF,TGTGCCAGCTCATTGACAGGGGGCGGAAATCAGCCCCAGCATTTT
TRBD1,TRBJ1-4,TRBV6-5,-,CASSFTGGTNEKLFF,TGTGCCAGCAGTTTTACAGGGGGCACTAATGAAAAACTGTTTTTT
-,TRBJ1-6,TRBV5-1,-,CASSFGGQGRGSPLHF,TGCGCCAGCAGCTTCGGGGGTCAGGGAAGGGGTTCACCCCTCCACTTT
TRBD1,TRBJ1-2,TRBV4-2,-,CASSQGGSRDSSYGYTF,TGTGCCAGCAGCCAAGGGGGTAGCCGGGACAGCTCCTATGGCTACACCTTC
-,TRBJ1-3,TRBV5-1,-,CASSARPGDSGNTIYF,TGCGCCAGCAGCGCGCGCCCAGGGGATTCTGGAAACACCATATATTTT
-,TRBJ2-2,TRBV4-2,few,CASSQGGPGELFF,TGTGCCAGCAGCCAAGGGGGGCCCGGGGAGCTGTTTTTT
-,TRBJ2-5,TRBV11-1,-,CASSPGGAQETQYF,TGTGCCAGCAGCCCTGGTGGGGCCCAAGAGACCCAGTACTTC
TRBD2,TRBJ2-5,TRBV7-2,-,CASSLVMGGIETQYF,TGTGCCAGCAGCTTAGTAATGGGAGGGATAGAGACCCAGTACTTC
TRBD2,TRBJ2-1,TRBV28,-,CASTLGTSGVGSSYNEQFF,TGTGCCAGCACCCTCGGGACTAGCGGGGTGGGGTCCTCCTACAATGAGCAGTTCTTC
-,TRBJ1-1,TRBV18,-,CASSSGWGTEAFF,TGTGCCAGCTCATCAGGGTGGGGCACTGAAGCTTTCTTT
-,TRBJ1-2,TRBV30,-,CAWSVSFNYGYTF,TGTGCCTGGAGTGTGTCGTTTAACTATGGCTACACCTTC
-,TRBJ1-1,TRBV21-1,-,CASSPRQGPMNTEAFF,TGTGCCAGCAGCCCCCGACAGGGACCCATGAACACTGAAGCTTTCTTT
TRBD2,TRBJ2-3,TRBV5-1,-,CASSLAPRGGTDTQYF,TGCGCCAGCAGCTTGGCCCCGCGGGGGGGCACAGATACGCAGTATTTT
-,TRBJ1-4,TRBV9,-,CASSVGSHEKLFF,TGTGCCAGCAGCGTAGGGAGTCATGAAAAACTGTTTTTT
TRBD1,TRBJ1-1,TRBV9,-,CASTPGQGIGNTEAFF,TGTGCCAGCACCCCGGGACAGGGGATTGGGAACACTGAAGCTTTCTTT
-,TRBJ1-2,TRBV5-4,-,CASSSFSVPRGYTF,TGTGCCAGCAGCTCGTTTTCGGTTCCACGGGGCTACACCTTC
TRBD1,TRBJ1-5,TRBV10-2,few,CASSEWQGAQPQHF,TGCGCCAGCAGTGAGTGGCAGGGGGCACAGCCCCAGCATTTT
-,TRBJ1-1,TRBV7-8,once,CASSAEIIMNTEAFF,TGTGCCAGCAGCGCCGAGATCATAATGAACACTGAAGCTTTCTTT
TRBD2,TRBJ2-1,TRBV12-5,few,CASGLEFGLAGAGWNEQFF,TGTGCTAGTGGTTTGGAATTCGGACTAGCGGGGGCGGGTTGGAATGAGCAGTTCTTC
-,TRBJ1-4,TRBV19,-,CASTPRGRATNEKLFF,TGTGCCAGTACCCCAAGGGGGAGAGCAACTAATGAAAAACTGTTTTTT
TRBD2,TRBJ2-5,TRBV7-3,-,CASSGEAGGRETQYF,TGTGCCAGCAGCGGCGAAGCGGGGGGGCGAGAGACCCAGTACTTC
-,TRBJ1-2,TRBV7-9,-,CASSSSDSRYGYTF,TGTGCCAGCAGCTCCTCAGACAGCCGCTATGGCTACACCTTC
-,TRBJ2-6,TRBV2,-,CASTHLLNSGANVLTF,TGTGCCAGCACCCACCTTCTAAACTCTGGGGCCAACGTCCTGACTTTC
TRBD1,TRBJ1-6,TRBV2,-,CASSGTGWGSPLHF,TGTGCCAGCAGCGGGACAGGTTGGGGTTCACCCCTCCACTTT
-,TRBJ2-5,TRBV7-2,-,CASSLAGLGETQYF,TGTGCCAGCAGCTTAGCAGGTCTAGGAGAGACCCAGTACTTC
TRBD1,TRBJ1-2,TRBV7-2,-,CASSLDWDRGRRGGYTF,TGTGCCAGCAGCTTAGATTGGGACAGGGGGCGCCGAGGTGGCTACACCTTC
-,TRBJ2-5,TRBV5-1,-,CASNPRGFQETQYF,TGCGCCAGTAATCCTCGGGGGTTTCAAGAGACCCAGTACTTC
TRBD1,TRBJ1-3,TRBV5-1,-,CASSSGQSSGNTIYF,TGCGCCAGCAGCTCGGGACAGAGCTCTGGAAACACCATATATTTT
-,TRBJ1-2,TRBV5-4,-,CASSLETRNGYTF,TGTGCCAGCAGCTTGGAGACAAGGAATGGCTACACCTTC
-,TRBJ1-6,TRBV27,-,CASSLSTANSPLHF,TGTGCCAGCAGTTTATCGACAGCTAATTCACCCCTCCACTTT
TRBD1,TRBJ1-2,TRBV18,once,CASSPRTDRGNYGYTF,TGTGCCAGCTCACCAAGAACCGACAGGGGGAATTATGGCTACACCTTC
TRBD2,TRBJ2-3,TRBV7-9,-,CASSSSGGRTDTQYF,TGTGCCAGCAGCTCTAGCGGGGGTCGGACAGATACGCAGTATTTT
TRBD2,TRBJ2-3,TRBV5-5,-,CASRAAGGPITQYF,TGTGCCAGCCGAGCAGCGGGGGGGCCTATTACGCAGTATTTT
-,TRBJ1-6,TRBV2,few,CASKRVPLDNSPLHF,TGTGCCAGCAAGCGGGTCCCCCTGGATAATTCACCCCTCCACTTT
TRBD1,TRBJ1-5,TRBV6-5,-,CASSQDRGQPQHF,TGTGCCAGCAGTCAGGACAGGGGACAGCCCCAGCATTTT
-,TRBJ2-5,TRBV5-5,-,CASSNSAGFQETQYF,TGTGCCAGCAGCAACTCTGCAGGGTTCCAAGAGACCCAGTACTTC
TRBD1,TRBJ1-4,TRBV3-1/TRBV3-2,-,CASSQGTRGDEKLFF,TGTGCCAGCAGCCAAGGGACCAGGGGGGATGAAAAACTGTTTTTT
-,TRBJ2-3,TRBV5-1,-,CASSREPSTDTQYF,TGCGCCAGCAGCCGAGAACCTAGCACAGATACGCAGTATTTT
TRBD1,TRBJ1-5,TRBV28,-,CASSPRGGREHQPQHF,TGTGCCAGCAGTCCCCGAGGGGGCAGGGAGCATCAGCCCCAGCATTTT
-,TRBJ1-3,TRBV28,-,CATQAYSGNTIYF,TGTGCCACCCAGGCATACTCTGGAAACACCATATATTTT
-,TRBJ2-2,TRBV11-3,-,CASSLRAGNTGELFF,TGTGCCAGCAGCTTAAGGGCGGGAAACACCGGGGAGCTGTTTTTT
-,TRBJ2-3,TRBV5-8,-,CASSPDRDTQYF,TGTGCCAGCAGCCCCGACAGAGATACGCAGTATTTT
-,TRBJ1-2,TRBV28,-,CASSLRYWGSSNYGYTF,TGTGCCAGCAGTTTAAGGTATTGGGGCAGCTCTAACTATGGCTACACCTTC
TRBD1,TRBJ2-7,TRBV7-9,-,CASSKSETGGYEQYF,TGTGCCAGCAGCAAAAGTGAGACAGGGGGGTACGAGCAGTACTTC
TRBD1,TRBJ2-7,TRBV6-6,-,CASRRDRGLGEQYF,TGTGCCAGCAGAAGAGACAGGGGGTTAGGTGAGCAGTACTTC
TRBD2,TRBJ2-2,TRBV30,once,CAWSIGASGDVGELFF,TGTGCCTGGAGTATAGGAGCTAGCGGGGATGTCGGGGAGCTGTTTTTT
TRBD1,TRBJ2-1,TRBV19,-,CASNPPGTGGNEQFF,TGTGCCAGCAACCCCCCCGGGACAGGGGGCAATGAGCAGTTCTTC
TRBD1,TRBJ2-1,TRBV7-9,few,CASSLAGQAVEQFF,TGTGCCAGCAGCTTAGCGGGACAGGCGGTTGAGCAGTTCTTC
-,TRBJ1-1,TRBV29-1,-,CSVNREMNTEAFF,TGCAGCGTCAACAGGGAGATGAACACTGAAGCTTTCTTT
-,TRBJ1-4,TRBV19,-,CASSPGSGSEKLFF,TGTGCCAGTAGTCCCGGGTCTGGGAGCGAAAAACTGTTTTTT
TRBD1,TRBJ2-3,TRBV7-2,-,CASGYRGLSTDTQYF,TGTGCCAGCGGGTACAGGGGCCTTAGCACAGATACGCAGTATTTT
-,TRBJ2-7,TRBV7-9,-,CASSPRGGAYEQYF,TGTGCCAGCAGCCCCCGAGGGGGGGCCTACGAGCAGTACTTC
TRBD1,TRBJ2-1,TRBV5-1,-,CASTLGQAYNEQFF,TGCGCCAGCACCCTGGGACAGGCTTACAATGAGCAGTTCTTC
TRBD1,TRBJ1-5,TRBV27,-,CASSPRTGGVMVSNQPQHF,TGTGCCAGCAGTCCGAGGACAGGGGGCGTCATGGTGAGCAATCAGCCCCAGCATTTT